The rows below give T cell receptor beta chains drawn from one sample of a study of blood T cell repertoires in COVID-19. TCRdb's copy holds only in-frame clones and misses some; the assay was immunoSEQ multiplex PCR. The table records about 43,000 clones, about nine tenths of them present only once. The sequencing input was peripheral blood. These receptors were collected from a man between 60 and 75 years old with active COVID-19. Each CDR3 is given with its conserved first and last residue. The D gene is left open where the match is weak. Clone size is given for some rows only: seen once, a few or many times, or a class if the clone is expanded.

d_call cdr3_length j_call clone_size v_call cdr3_nt cdr3_aa
TRBD2 15 TRBJ2-1 once TRBV7-6 TGTGCCAGCAGCTTAGAATCTAGCGGGAGGAATGAGCAGTTCTTC CASSLESSGRNEQFF
NA 13 TRBJ2-3 NA TRBV25-1 TGTGCCAGCAGTGAGGCGGACAGCAGGACGCAGTATTTT CASSEADSRTQYF
NA 14 TRBJ2-5 NA TRBV20-1 TGCAGTGCTAGTGGTGGGGGGTTCCAAGAGACCCAGTACTTC CSASGGGFQETQYF
NA 13 TRBJ2-6 NA TRBV7-9 TGTGCCAGCAGCCCAACAGGGGCCAACGTCCTGACTTTC CASSPTGANVLTF
TRBD2 18 TRBJ2-3 NA TRBV11-2 TGTGCCAGCAGCTTAGTTGGACTAGCGGGGAGGGGGCAAGATACGCAGTATTTT CASSLVGLAGRGQDTQYF
TRBD1 14 TRBJ1-2 NA TRBV6-1 TGTGCCAGCAGTGAACTGACAGGGGGCTATGGCTACACCTTC CASSELTGGYGYTF
NA 18 TRBJ2-7 NA TRBV4-2 TGTGCCAGCAGCCAAGATTGGAGGGTAGGGGACTTCCTCTACGAGCAGTACTTC CASSQDWRVGDFLYEQYF
TRBD1 16 TRBJ1-2 NA TRBV28 TGTGCCAGCAGCTTGGACAGGGGGTATTTAAACTATGGCTACACCTTC CASSLDRGYLNYGYTF
TRBD1 12 TRBJ2-7 NA TRBV5-1 TGCGCCAGCAGCTGGACAGGGATCGAGCAGTACTTC CASSWTGIEQYF
TRBD2 15 TRBJ2-1 NA TRBV19 TGTGCCAGTAGTATAAAGGCGGGAGGGTACAATGAGCAGTTCTTC CASSIKAGGYNEQFF
NA 13 TRBJ1-2 NA TRBV7-8 TGTGCCAGCAGCTTTGGACAGCTCTATGGCTACACCTTC CASSFGQLYGYTF
NA 15 TRBJ1-2 few TRBV27 TGTGCCAGCAGTCCCCCCGGTCGGGGAATATATGGCTACACCTTC CASSPPGRGIYGYTF
NA 15 TRBJ2-7 NA TRBV28 TGTGCCAGCAGTTTACCCCCACGACAGGTTGGCGAGCAGTACTTC CASSLPPRQVGEQYF
NA 11 TRBJ2-7 NA TRBV20-1 TGCAGTGCTAGATGGGGGGTCGAGCAGTACTTC CSARWGVEQYF
NA 14 TRBJ2-7 once TRBV7-6 TGTGCCAGCAGCTTAGCGGGAGGCATGACCGAGCAGTACTTC CASSLAGGMTEQYF
NA 15 TRBJ2-6 once TRBV18 TGTGCCAGCTCTAGTTCTCACTCTGGGGCCAACGTCCTGACTTTC CASSSSHSGANVLTF
NA 15 TRBJ1-6 NA TRBV9 TGTGCCAGCAGCTCTCAGGCCCAGACTAATTCACCCCTCCACTTT CASSSQAQTNSPLHF
TRBD2 19 TRBJ2-7 NA TRBV5-1 TGCGCCAGCAGCAGGGAGGCTAGCGGGAGGAACTCCTTTCACTACGAGCAGTACTTC CASSREASGRNSFHYEQYF
NA 15 TRBJ2-7 medium-sized TRBV7-9 TGTGCCAGCAGCTTCGGGTATTCGAGCGGAGACGAGCAGTACTTC CASSFGYSSGDEQYF
NA 15 TRBJ2-1 NA TRBV9 TGTGCCAGCAGCGCTTTCAGCGGGTCTGAGAATGAGCAGTTCTTC CASSAFSGSENEQFF
TRBD1 14 TRBJ1-2 NA TRBV28 TGTGCCAGCAGTTTATCCCAGGGGGGCCGGGGCTACACCTTC CASSLSQGGRGYTF
NA 15 TRBJ1-5 NA TRBV5-1 TGCGCCAGCAGCTTGATATGGGACACTGATCAGCCCCAGCATTTT CASSLIWDTDQPQHF
TRBD1 15 TRBJ1-1 NA TRBV18 TGTGCCAGCTCACCACCAGACAGGGTCAACACTGAAGCTTTCTTT CASSPPDRVNTEAFF
TRBD1 16 TRBJ1-5 NA TRBV27 TGTGCCAGCAGTTCCAACGGGACAGGTAAAAGTCAGCCCCAGCATTTT CASSSNGTGKSQPQHF
TRBD2 16 TRBJ2-1 NA TRBV9 TGTGCCAGCAGCTTCCTAGCGGCCAAATCGTACAATGAGCAGTTCTTC CASSFLAAKSYNEQFF
TRBD2 18 TRBJ2-1 NA TRBV6-2/TRBV6-3 TGTGCCAGCAGTTACTTATCTAGCGGGAGGAGCTCCTACAATGAGCAGTTCTTC CASSYLSSGRSSYNEQFF
NA 11 TRBJ2-3 NA TRBV20-1 TGCAGTGCTGCGGACAGATATACGCAGTATTTT CSAADRYTQYF
NA 15 TRBJ1-3 few TRBV7-3 TGTGCCAGCAGCTTAGGGCAGGGCTCTGGAAACACCATATATTTT CASSLGQGSGNTIYF